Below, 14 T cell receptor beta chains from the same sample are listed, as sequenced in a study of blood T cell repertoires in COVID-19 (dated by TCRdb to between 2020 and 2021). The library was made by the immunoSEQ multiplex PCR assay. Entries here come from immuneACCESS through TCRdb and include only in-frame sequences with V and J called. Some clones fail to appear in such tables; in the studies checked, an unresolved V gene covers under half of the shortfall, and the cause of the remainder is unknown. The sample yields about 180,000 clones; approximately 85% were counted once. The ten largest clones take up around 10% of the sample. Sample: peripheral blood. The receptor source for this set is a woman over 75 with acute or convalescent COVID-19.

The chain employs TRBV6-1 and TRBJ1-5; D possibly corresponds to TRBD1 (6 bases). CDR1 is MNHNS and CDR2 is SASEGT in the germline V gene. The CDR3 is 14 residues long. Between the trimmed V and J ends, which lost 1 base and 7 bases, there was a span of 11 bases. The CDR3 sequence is CASSEVQGEQPQHF. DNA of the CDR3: TGTGCCAGCAGTGAAGTACAGGGAGAGCAGCCCCAGCATTTT.

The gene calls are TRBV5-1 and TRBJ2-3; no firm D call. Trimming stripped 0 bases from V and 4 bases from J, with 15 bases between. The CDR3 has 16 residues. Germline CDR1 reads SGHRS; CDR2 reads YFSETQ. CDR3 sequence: CASSLEGTVGADTQYF. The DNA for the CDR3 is TGCGCCAGCAGCTTGGAAGGTACCGTGGGCGCAGATACGCAGTATTTT. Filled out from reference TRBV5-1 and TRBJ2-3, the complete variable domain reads KAGVTQTPRYLIKTRGQQVTLSCSPISGHRSVSWYQQTPGQGLQFLFEYFSETQRNKGNFPGRFSGRQFSNSRSEMNVSTLELGDSALYLCASSLEGTVGADTQYFGPGTRLTVL.

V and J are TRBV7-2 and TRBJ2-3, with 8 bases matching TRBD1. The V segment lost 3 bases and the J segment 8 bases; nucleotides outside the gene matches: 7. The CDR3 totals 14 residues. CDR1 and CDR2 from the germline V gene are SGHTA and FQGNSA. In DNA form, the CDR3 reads TGTGCCAGCAGCTTGACAGGGGAGTTTGGTACGCAGTATTTT. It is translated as CASSLTGEFGTQYF.

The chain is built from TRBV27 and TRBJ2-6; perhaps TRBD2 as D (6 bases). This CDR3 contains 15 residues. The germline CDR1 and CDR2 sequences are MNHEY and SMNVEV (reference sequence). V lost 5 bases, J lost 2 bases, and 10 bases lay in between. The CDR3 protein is CASSPQRAGANVLTF. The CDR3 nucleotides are TGTGCCAGCAGTCCCCAGCGGGCTGGGGCCAACGTCCTGACTTTC.

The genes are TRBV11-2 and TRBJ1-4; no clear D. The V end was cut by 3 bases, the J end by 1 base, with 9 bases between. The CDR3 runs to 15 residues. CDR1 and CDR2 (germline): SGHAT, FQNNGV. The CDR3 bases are TGTGCCAGCAGCTTGGGAGACCTAACTAATGAAAAACTGTTTTTT. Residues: CASSLGDLTNEKLFF.

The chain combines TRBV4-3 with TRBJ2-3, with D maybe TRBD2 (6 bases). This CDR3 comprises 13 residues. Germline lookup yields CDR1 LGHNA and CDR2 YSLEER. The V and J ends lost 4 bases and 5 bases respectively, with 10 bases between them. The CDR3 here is CASSPPGEDTQYF. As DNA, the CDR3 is TGCGCCAGCAGCCCCCCGGGGGAAGATACGCAGTATTTT.

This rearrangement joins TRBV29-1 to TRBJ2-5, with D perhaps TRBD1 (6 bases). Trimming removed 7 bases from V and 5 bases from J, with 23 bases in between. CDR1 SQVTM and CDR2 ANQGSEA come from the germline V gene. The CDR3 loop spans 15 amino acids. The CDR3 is CSGVGGPQVGETQYF. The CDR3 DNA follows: TGCAGCGGGGTAGGGGGACCCCAAGTAGGGGAGACCCAGTACTTC.

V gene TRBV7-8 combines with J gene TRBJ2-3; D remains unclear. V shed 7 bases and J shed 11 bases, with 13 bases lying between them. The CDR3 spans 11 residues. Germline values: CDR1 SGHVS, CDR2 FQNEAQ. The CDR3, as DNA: TGTGCCAGCACCCCCGGTCAAGAGCAGTATTTT. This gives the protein CASTPGQEQYF.

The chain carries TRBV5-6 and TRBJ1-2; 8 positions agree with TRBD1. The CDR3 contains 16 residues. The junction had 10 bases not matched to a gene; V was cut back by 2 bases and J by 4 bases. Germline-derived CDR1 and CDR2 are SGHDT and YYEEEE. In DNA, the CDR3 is TGTGCCAGCAGCTTATGGACAGGGTCCTTGAGCTATGGCTACACCTTC. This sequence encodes CASSLWTGSLSYGYTF.

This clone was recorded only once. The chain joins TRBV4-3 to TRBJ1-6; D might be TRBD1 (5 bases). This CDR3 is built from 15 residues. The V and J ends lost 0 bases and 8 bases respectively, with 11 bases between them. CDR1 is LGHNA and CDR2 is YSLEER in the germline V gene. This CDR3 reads CASSQEGGTDSPLHF. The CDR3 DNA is TGCGCCAGCAGCCAAGAGGGGGGAACGGATTCACCCCTCCACTTT.

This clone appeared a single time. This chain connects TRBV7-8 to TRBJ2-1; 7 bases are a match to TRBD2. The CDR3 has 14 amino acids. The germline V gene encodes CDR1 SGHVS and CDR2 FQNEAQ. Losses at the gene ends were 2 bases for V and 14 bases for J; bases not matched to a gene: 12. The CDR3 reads CASSLLGPGTTEFF. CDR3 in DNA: TGTGCCAGCAGCTTACTGGGACCCGGGACTACGGAGTTCTTC.

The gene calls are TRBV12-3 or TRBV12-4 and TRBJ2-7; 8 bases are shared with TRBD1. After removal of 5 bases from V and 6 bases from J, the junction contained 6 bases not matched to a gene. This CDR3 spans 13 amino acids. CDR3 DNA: TGTGCCAGCAGTCGGACAGGGTCGAGCGAGCAGTACTTC. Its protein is CASSRTGSSEQYF.

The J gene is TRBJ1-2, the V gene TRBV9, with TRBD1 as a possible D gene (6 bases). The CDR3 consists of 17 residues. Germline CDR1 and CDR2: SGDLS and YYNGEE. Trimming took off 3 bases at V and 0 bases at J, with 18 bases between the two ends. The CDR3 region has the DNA TGTGCCAGCAGCGGACCCGGGACATGGGCCTCTAACTATGGCTACACCTTC. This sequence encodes CASSGPGTWASNYGYTF. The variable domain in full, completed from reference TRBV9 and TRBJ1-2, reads DSGVTQTPKHLITATGQRVTLRCSPRSGDLSVYWYQQSLDQGLQFLIQYYNGEERAKGNILERFSAQQFPDLHSELNLSSLELGDSALYFCASSGPGTWASNYGYTFGSGTRLTVV.

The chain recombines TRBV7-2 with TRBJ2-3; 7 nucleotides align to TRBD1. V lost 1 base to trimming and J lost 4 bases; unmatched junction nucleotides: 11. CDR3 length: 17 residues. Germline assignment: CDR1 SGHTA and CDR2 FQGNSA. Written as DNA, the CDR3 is TGTGCCAGCAGCTTAGACCCCAACAGGGGAAGGCCAGATACGCAGTATTTT. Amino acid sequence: CASSLDPNRGRPDTQYF.